This T cell receptor (beta chain) was found in a study of cytomegalovirus exposure and HLA in healthy donors. General study points: The study carried out a later analysis of TCR beta sequences. It associated some 17,000 of them with specific HLA alleles at a false discovery rate of 0.05. Across donors, most TCRs were seen rarely, yet some public ones were widespread.

PCR involved 60 Vbeta and 13 Jbeta primers. Only in-frame clones appear in the TCRdb table, and some are missing; sequencing was by immunoSEQ multiplex PCR. The sample records almost 200,000 clones, about four fifths being singletons. Participants comprised healthy donors of bone marrow. On this clone itself: Its antigen remains unknown.

Sequencing was carried out using PBMCs. The sequence came from a male donor in good health and CMV-seropositive.

In nucleotides, the CDR3 is TGTGCCAGCAGGATGAGCTCCTACGAGCAGTACTTC. Translating it yields CASRMSSYEQYF. This rearrangement joins TRBV6-5 to TRBJ2-7; D gene unclear. The V gene's germline CDR1 is MNHEY and CDR2 SVGAGI. Trimming cost V 6 bases and J 0 bases, with 6 bases left between them. This CDR3 comprises 12 residues.